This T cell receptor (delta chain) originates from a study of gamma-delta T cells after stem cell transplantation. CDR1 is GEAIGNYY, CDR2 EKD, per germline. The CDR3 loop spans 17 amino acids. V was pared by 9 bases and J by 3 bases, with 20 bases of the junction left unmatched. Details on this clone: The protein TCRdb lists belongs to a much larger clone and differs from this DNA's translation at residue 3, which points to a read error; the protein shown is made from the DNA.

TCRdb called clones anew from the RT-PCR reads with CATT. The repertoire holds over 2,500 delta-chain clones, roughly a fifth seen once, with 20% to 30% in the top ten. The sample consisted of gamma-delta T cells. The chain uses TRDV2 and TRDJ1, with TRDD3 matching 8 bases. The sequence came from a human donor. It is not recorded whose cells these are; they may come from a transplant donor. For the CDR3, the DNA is TGTGCCCGTCTGAGACTGGGGGGATCGAGTGGGTCCGATAAACTCATCTTT. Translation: CARLRLGGSSGSDKLIF.